One T cell receptor beta chain is described in this entry. Method: immunoSEQ multiplex PCR; TCRdb's copy keeps in-frame clones and lacks some. The sample yields about 86,000 clones, around 82% seen once. With 10 bases removed from V and 5 bases from J, the gap between germline ends came to 17 bases. CDR1 and CDR2 from the germline V gene are MNHEY and SMNVEV (reference sequence). There are 13 residues in the CDR3. This sample was taken from a study of blood T cell repertoires in COVID-19. Specimen: peripheral blood. The chain combines TRBV27 with TRBJ1-2; no reliable D call. The receptor was isolated from a woman older than 75 with acute or convalescent COVID-19. The chain's CDR3 is CATRASGNYGYTF. The CDR3 DNA follows: TGTGCCACCCGGGCTAGCGGGAATTATGGCTACACCTTC.